The T cell receptor (beta chain) under discussion was sequenced for a study of blood T cell repertoires in COVID-19. Whole-study context: Italy, Spain and the United States were the sources of the convalescent and acute COVID-19 samples. Nucleic acid was either cDNA or gDNA, and it came from T cells, B-cell-depleted T cells, or PBMCs.

Original analysis: Amplification of reference gene primers was used by the study to estimate nucleated cell counts. Clones were read by immunoSEQ multiplex PCR, and TCRdb kept only the in-frame ones, dropping some. For V, J and clone size, that table is used; D and trimming come from the DNA. The sample has about 140,000 clones, almost 85% seen once. The CDR3 length is 15 residues. Germline loops: CDR1 PRHDT, CDR2 FYEKMQ (reference sequence). The V end lost 5 bases, the J end lost 9 bases, and 20 bases lay between the germline ends. The sample consisted of peripheral blood. The sequence was obtained from a man aged 45-65 years with acute or convalescent COVID-19. The V and J genes are TRBV13 and TRBJ2-1, with D perhaps TRBD2 (7 bases). In DNA, the CDR3 is TGTGCCAGCAGCCGGGGGGCGGCGGCCCTTGGTGAGCAGTTCTTC. Amino acid sequence: CASSRGAAALGEQFF.